This T cell receptor (beta chain) was obtained from a study of early stage breast cancer tumors. The CDR3 is made up of 16 amino acids. V lost 0 bases and J lost 3, with 16 bases in between. Germline CDR1 reads SGHRS; CDR2 reads YFSETQ. Method: immunoSEQ multiplex PCR; TCRdb's copy keeps in-frame clones and lacks some. This sample yields about 1,900 clones, of which about 75% are seen a single time; about 9.4% belongs to the top ten. The sequence was collected from a person aged 35 to 50 with breast cancer. The gene calls are TRBV5-1 and TRBJ2-7, with D perhaps TRBD2 (6 bases). The sequenced material came from normal breast tissue next to the tumor. The CDR3 sequence is CASSLGVAGWSYEQYF. The DNA of the CDR3 is TGCGCCAGCAGCTTGGGGGTGGCGGGATGGAGCTACGAGCAGTACTTC.